The T cell receptor beta chain described here comes from a study of neurological immune-mediated disorders (dated by TCRdb to about 2019). In terms of the full investigation: Peripheral blood TCR-beta repertoires from HTLV-I-associated myelopathy (HAM/TSP) patients, multiple sclerosis patients and healthy controls were compared by UMI-based sequencing. Of the roughly 70 subjects in the cohort, about 14 were HAM/TSP patients, around 34 were multiple sclerosis patients, and some 20 were healthy controls. Longitudinal HAM/TSP and healthy donors were sampled at 3 time-points each (about 3-40 month intervals). The approximately 110 TCR-beta libraries covered PBMC samples along with longitudinal samples, technical triplicates, and paired sorted CD4+ and CD8+ T-cell subsets.

This clonotype showed up many times. Its antigen remains unidentified. No base-level quality is on record; no much larger clone is a single base apart. The CDR3 has 13 amino acids, counting the end cysteine and phenylalanine. Only CDR3 DNA remains: 39 bases, in frame from the first base. V loses 3 bases of germline sequence and J loses 6 bases, and the interval between the two ends is 10 bases. From the germline V gene, CDR1 is SGHRS and CDR2 is YFSETQ. Study-level results and caveats: TCR clonal expansion was greatest in HAM/TSP patients and smallest in MS patients, who ranked below even healthy controls. No identical CDR3 amino acid sequences were found to be shared among expanded clones across subjects, suggesting that TCR-beta repertoires were private in all groups.

This specimen's time point label, per the study, means: longitudinal time-point 1 (baseline). The healthy controls were volunteers from a blood bank in Maryland, USA. For the unsorted PBMC libraries, 2 million PBMCs were stored in RNAlater at -80 degrees C until RNA extraction and were used to generate the libraries. Peripheral blood was subjected to Ficoll-Hypaque density gradient centrifugation to isolate PBMCs, which were then cryopreserved in liquid nitrogen. cDNA was synthesized by template-switch 5'RACE using a primer carrying a 10-nucleotide random unique molecular identifier by which each TCR transcript was tagged. Every sequencing run covered 15-18 subjects and yielded more than 180 million TCR-beta sequences. The RNeasy kit was used to extract total RNA. Using the KAPA Real-time Library Amplification kit, TCR-beta VDJ regions were amplified with primers for the TCR constant region and the 5'RACE anchor. A first PCR added sample indexes and Illumina adaptors, after which a second PCR increased the library yield. After purification with Ampure beads, the TCR product of roughly 650 bp was size-selected on a 2% E-gel SizeSelection system. Before pooling, library quality was checked on a Bioanalyzer, concentration was measured with Qubit, and libraries were quantified with the Kapa Library Quantification kit. An Illumina HiSeq 2500 sequenced the libraries paired-end 2 x 150 bp. To increase sequence diversity, roughly 25-31% phiX was spiked into each library pool. As for the authors' bioinformatics: Quality-filtered reads were processed with the UMI-based MiGEC pipeline, and over 75% of raw TCR sequences were removed by the MiGEC pipeline during error correction. IMGT germline references were used for alignment of VDJ genes, and clonotypes were defined by a unique CDR3 amino acid sequence together with V-J genes. Clonal expansion, Shannon diversity and CDR3 relatedness (CalcPairwiseDistances, ClusterSamples) were evaluated with VDJtools, and phylogenetic trees were built with CLCbio workbench. Clones with at least 8 unique UMIs were defined as expanded, with this threshold being based on coefficient-of-variation modelling across technical triplicates. TCRdb trimmed public reads at Q25 via fastp, called clones via MiXCR and kept in-frame beta chains. Rows matching on CDR3 protein sequence are summarized as one entry with the most common DNA and genes. TCRdb, rather than the study authors, made the V and J calls. A total of approximately 46,000 distinct CDR3 sequences appear in this sample, about a tenth of them only once. The top ten clonotypes cover 1.5% to 2% of the sample.

Sequenced sample: PBMCs. The sequence came from a woman between 40 and 50 years old in good health. In this chain, TRBV5-1 is recombined with TRBJ2-1; the D gene cannot be resolved reliably. The CDR3 protein: CASSSRPSNEQFF. The DNA reads as follows: TGCGCCAGCAGCTCCCGTCCTTCCAATGAGCAGTTCTTC.